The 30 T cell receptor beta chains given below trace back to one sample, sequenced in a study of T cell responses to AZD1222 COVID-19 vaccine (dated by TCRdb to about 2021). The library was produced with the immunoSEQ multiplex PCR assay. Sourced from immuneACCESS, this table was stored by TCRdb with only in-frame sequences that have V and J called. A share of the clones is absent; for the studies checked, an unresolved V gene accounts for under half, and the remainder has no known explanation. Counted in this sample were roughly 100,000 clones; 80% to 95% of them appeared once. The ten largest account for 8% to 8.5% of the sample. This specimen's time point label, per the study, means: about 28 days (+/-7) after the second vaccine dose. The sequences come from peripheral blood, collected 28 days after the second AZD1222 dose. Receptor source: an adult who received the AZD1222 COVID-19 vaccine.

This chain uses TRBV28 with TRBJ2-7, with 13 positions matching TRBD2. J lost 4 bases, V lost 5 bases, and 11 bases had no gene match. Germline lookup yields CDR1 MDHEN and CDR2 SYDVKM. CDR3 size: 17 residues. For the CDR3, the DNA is TGTGCCAGCAGTCTAAGGACTAGCGGGAGTAACAGGTACGAGCAGTACTTC. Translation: CASSLRTSGSNRYEQYF.

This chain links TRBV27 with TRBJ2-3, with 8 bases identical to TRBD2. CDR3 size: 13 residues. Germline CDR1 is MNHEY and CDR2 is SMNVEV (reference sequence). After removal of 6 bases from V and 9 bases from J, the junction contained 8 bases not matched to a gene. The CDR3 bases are TGTGCCAGCAGCCCAACTAGCGGAGCGACGCAGTATTTT. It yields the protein CASSPTSGATQYF.

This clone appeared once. CDR3 sequence (DNA): TGTGCCAGCAGTCGAGACAGCTCCTATAATTCACCCCTCCACTTT. Its translation is CASSRDSSYNSPLHF. The chain carries TRBV6-5 and TRBJ1-6; D may be TRBD1 (5 bases). The CDR3 is 15 residues long. The germline V gene encodes CDR1 MNHEY and CDR2 SVGAGI. V lost 5 bases and J 0 bases, leaving 8 bases between the germline ends.

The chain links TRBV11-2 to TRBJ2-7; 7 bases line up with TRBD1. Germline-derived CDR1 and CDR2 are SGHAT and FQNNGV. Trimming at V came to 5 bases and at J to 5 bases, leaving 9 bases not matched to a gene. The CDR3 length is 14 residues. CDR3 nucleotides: TGTGCCAGCAGCCTCGACAGGGTATTCCACGAGCAGTACTTC. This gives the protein CASSLDRVFHEQYF. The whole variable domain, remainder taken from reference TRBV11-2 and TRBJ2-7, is EAGVAQSPRYKIIEKRQSVAFWCNPISGHATLYWYQQILGQGPKLLIQFQNNGVVDDSQLPKDRFSAERLKGVDSTLKIQPAKLEDSAVYLCASSLDRVFHEQYFGPGTRLTVT.

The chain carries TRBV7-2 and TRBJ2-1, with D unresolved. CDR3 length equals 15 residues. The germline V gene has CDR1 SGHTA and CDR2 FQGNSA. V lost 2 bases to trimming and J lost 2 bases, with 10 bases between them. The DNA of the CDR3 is TGTGCCAGCAGCTTAAGTATAGCAGCCTACAATGAGCAGTTCTTC. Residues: CASSLSIAAYNEQFF.

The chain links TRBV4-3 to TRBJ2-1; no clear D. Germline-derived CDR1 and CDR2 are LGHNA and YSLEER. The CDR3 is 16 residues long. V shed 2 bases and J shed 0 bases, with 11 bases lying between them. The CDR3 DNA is TGCGCCAGCAGCCAACAATCGAGTGGCTCCTACAATGAGCAGTTCTTC. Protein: CASSQQSSGSYNEQFF.

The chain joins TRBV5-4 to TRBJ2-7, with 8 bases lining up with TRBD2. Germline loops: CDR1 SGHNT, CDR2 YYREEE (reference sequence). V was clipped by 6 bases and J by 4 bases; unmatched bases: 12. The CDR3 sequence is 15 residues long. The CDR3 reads CASTNAGGGPYEQYF. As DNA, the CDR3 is TGTGCCAGCACCAACGCGGGGGGAGGACCTTACGAGCAGTACTTC.

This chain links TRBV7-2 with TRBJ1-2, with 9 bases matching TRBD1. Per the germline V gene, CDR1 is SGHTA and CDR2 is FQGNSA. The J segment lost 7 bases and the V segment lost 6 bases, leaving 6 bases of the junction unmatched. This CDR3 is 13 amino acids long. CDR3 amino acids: CASSPTGGGGYTF. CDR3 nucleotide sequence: TGTGCCAGCAGTCCCACAGGGGGCGGTGGCTACACCTTC.

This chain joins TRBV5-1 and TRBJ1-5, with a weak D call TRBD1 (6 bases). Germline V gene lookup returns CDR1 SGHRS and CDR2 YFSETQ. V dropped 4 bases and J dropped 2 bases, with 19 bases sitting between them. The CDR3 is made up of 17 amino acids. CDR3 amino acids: CASSRTIQGRRNQPQHF. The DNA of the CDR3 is TGCGCCAGCAGCCGGACCATACAGGGTAGGCGCAATCAGCCCCAGCATTTT.

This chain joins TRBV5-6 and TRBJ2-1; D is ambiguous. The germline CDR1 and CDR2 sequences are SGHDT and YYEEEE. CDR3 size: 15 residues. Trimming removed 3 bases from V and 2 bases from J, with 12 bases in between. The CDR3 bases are TGTGCCAGCAGCTCGCCAATTAGTACCTACAATGAGCAGTTCTTC. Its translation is CASSSPISTYNEQFF.

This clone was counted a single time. This CDR3 reads CASSLVESNQPQHF. CDR3 coding DNA: TGTGCCAGCAGCTTAGTAGAGTCGAATCAGCCCCAGCATTTT. This chain joins TRBV7-2 and TRBJ1-5; D call uncertain. Germline CDR1 SGHTA, CDR2 FQGNSA. This CDR3 region has 14 residues. Trimming stripped 1 base from V and 4 bases from J, with 8 bases between.

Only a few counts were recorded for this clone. The CDR3 DNA is TGTGCCAGCAGCAGGGGACAGGGGGCGCGTGGTGAGCAGTTCTTC. This sequence encodes CASSRGQGARGEQFF. The chain employs TRBV5-4 and TRBJ2-1; 12 bases are a match to TRBD1. J was trimmed by 9 bases and V by 4 bases; bases with no gene match: 8. Germline values: CDR1 SGHNT, CDR2 YYREEE (reference sequence). The CDR3 extends over 15 amino acids.

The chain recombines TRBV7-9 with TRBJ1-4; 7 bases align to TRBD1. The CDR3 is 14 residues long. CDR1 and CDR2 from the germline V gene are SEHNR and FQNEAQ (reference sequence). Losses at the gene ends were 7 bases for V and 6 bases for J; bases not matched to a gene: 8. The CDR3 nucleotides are TGTGCCAGCACCCCCTCGACAGGGTATGAAAAACTGTTTTTT. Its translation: CASTPSTGYEKLFF. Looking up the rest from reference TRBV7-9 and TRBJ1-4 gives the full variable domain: DTGVSQNPRHKITKRGQNVTFRCDPISEHNRLYWYRQTLGQGPEFLTYFQNEAQLEKSRLLSDRFSAERPKGSFSTLEIQRTEQGDSAMYLCASTPSTGYEKLFFGSGTQLSVL.

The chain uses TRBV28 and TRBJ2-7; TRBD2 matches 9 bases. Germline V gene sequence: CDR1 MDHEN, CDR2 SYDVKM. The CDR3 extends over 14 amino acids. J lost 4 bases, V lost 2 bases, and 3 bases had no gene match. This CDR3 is CASSLRTSEYEQYF. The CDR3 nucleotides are TGTGCCAGCAGTTTACGGACTAGCGAATACGAGCAGTACTTC.

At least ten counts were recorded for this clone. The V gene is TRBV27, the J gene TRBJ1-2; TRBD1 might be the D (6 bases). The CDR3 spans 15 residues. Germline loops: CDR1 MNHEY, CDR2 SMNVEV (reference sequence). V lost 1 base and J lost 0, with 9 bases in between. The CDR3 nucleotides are TGTGCCAGCAGTTTATTCTGGACAGCTAACTATGGCTACACCTTC. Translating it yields CASSLFWTANYGYTF.

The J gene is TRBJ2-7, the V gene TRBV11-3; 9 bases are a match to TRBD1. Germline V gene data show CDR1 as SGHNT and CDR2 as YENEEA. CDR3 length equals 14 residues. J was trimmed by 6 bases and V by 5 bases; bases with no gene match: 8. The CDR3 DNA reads TGTGCCAGCAGCACCGGGACAGGGATCGGCGAGCAGTACTTC. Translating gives CASSTGTGIGEQYF.

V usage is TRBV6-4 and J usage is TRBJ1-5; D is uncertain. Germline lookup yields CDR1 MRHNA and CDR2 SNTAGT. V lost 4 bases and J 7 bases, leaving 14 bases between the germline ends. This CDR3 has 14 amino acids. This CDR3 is CASSAQAGGQPQHF. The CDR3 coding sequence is TGTGCCAGCAGTGCCCAAGCCGGTGGACAGCCCCAGCATTTT.

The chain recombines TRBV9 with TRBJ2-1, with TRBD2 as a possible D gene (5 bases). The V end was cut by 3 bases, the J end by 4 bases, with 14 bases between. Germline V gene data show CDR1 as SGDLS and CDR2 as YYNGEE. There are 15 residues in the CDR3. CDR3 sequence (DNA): TGTGCCAGCAGCGCCCGCGGACTGCTTTACAATGAGCAGTTCTTC. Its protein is CASSARGLLYNEQFF.

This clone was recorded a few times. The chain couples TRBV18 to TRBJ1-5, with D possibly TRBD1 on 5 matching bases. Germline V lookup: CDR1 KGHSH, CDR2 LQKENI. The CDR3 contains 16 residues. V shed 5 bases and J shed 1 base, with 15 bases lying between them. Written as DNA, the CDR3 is TGTGCCAGCTCATCCATTGGGACCGCGAGCAATCAGCCCCAGCATTTT. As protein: CASSSIGTASNQPQHF.

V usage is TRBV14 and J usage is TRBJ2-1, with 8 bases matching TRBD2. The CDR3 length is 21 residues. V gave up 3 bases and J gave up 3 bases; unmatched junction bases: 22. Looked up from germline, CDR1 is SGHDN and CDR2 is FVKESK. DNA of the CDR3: TGTGCCAGCAGCCAGGAGTTGCGGGGGGACCTCCCCTCAAGGGTCTACAATGAGCAGTTCTTC. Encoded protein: CASSQELRGDLPSRVYNEQFF.

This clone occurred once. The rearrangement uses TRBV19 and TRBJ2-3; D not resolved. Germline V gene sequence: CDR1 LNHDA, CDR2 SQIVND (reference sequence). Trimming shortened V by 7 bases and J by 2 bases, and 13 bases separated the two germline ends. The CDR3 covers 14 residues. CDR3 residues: CASKATINTDTQYF. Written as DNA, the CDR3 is TGTGCCAGTAAGGCTACAATCAACACAGATACGCAGTATTTT.

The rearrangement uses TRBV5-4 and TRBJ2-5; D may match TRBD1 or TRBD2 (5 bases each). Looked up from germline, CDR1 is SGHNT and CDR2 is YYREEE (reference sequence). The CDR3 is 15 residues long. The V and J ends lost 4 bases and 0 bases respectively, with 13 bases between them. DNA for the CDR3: TGTGCCAGCAGCCCACGGGGCGTCCACCAAGAGACCCAGTACTTC. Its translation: CASSPRGVHQETQYF.

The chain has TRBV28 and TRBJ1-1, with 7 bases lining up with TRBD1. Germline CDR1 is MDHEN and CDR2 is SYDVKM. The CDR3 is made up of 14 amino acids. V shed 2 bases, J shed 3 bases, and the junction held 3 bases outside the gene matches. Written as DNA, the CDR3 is TGTGCCAGCAGTTTAGGGACAGCCTACACTGAAGCTTTCTTT. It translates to CASSLGTAYTEAFF.

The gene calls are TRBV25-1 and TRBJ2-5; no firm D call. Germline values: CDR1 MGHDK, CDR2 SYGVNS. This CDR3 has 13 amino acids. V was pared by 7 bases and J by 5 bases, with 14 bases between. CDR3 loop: CASIFPPCETQYF. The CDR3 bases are TGTGCCAGCATTTTCCCCCCTTGTGAGACCCAGTACTTC.

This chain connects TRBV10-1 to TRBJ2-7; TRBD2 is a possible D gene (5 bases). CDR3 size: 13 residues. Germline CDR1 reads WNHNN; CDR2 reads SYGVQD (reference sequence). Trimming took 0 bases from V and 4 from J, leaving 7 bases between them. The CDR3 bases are TGCGCCAGCAGTGAGTCGCCGGGGTACGAGCAGTACTTC. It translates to CASSESPGYEQYF.

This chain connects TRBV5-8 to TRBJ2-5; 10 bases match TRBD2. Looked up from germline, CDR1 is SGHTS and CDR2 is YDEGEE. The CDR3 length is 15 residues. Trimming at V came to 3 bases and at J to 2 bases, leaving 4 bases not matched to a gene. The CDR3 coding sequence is TGTGCCAGCAGCTCCGGACTAGCGGATCAAGAGACCCAGTACTTC. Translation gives CASSSGLADQETQYF.

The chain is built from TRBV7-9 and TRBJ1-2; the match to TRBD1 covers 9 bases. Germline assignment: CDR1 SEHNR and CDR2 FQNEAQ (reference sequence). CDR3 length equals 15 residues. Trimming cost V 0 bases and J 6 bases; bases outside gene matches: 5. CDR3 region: CASSLAPGTGNGYTF. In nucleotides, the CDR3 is TGTGCCAGCAGCTTAGCCCCCGGGACAGGGAATGGCTACACCTTC.

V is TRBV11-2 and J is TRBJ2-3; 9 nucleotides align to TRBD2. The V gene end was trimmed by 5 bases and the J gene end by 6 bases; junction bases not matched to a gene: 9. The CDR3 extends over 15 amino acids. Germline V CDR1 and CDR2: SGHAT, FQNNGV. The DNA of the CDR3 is TGTGCCAGCAGCCAGACTAGCGGCCAGTGGGATACGCAGTATTTT. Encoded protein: CASSQTSGQWDTQYF.

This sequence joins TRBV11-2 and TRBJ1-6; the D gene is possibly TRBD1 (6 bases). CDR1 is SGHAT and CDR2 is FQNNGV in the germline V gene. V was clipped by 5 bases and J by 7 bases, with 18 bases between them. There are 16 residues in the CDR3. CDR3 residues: CASSRPQGLGNSPLHF. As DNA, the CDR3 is TGTGCCAGCAGCCGACCTCAGGGGTTGGGAAATTCACCCCTCCACTTT. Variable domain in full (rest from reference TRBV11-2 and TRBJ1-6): EAGVAQSPRYKIIEKRQSVAFWCNPISGHATLYWYQQILGQGPKLLIQFQNNGVVDDSQLPKDRFSAERLKGVDSTLKIQPAKLEDSAVYLCASSRPQGLGNSPLHFGNGTRLTVT.

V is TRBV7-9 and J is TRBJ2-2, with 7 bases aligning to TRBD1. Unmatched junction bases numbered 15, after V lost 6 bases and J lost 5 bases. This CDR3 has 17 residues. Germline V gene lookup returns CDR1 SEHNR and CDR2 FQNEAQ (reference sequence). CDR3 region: CASRAADRDFLTGELFF. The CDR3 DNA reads TGTGCCAGCAGGGCCGCAGACAGGGATTTTTTGACCGGGGAGCTGTTTTTT. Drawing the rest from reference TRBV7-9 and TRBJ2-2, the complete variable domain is DTGVSQNPRHKITKRGQNVTFRCDPISEHNRLYWYRQTLGQGPEFLTYFQNEAQLEKSRLLSDRFSAERPKGSFSTLEIQRTEQGDSAMYLCASRAADRDFLTGELFFGEGSRLTVL.